This passage covers 15 T cell receptor beta chains from one sample sequenced in a study of T cell responses to AZD1222 COVID-19 vaccine. Clones were sequenced by immunoSEQ multiplex PCR, and TCRdb holds only the in-frame ones, with some missing. Here the sample spans 160,000 or so clones, around 94% being singletons. Sequenced here: peripheral blood, sampled 28 days after the second AZD1222 dose. The receptor set was obtained from an adult who received the AZD1222 COVID-19 vaccine.

This chain links TRBV29-1 with TRBJ1-1; D is undetermined. The CDR3 covers 13 residues. In germline, CDR1 is SQVTM, CDR2 ANQGSEA. Trimming shortened V by 3 bases and J by 0 bases, and 8 bases separated the two germline ends. The CDR3 DNA reads TGCAGCGTTGACCAGGCTATGAACACTGAAGCTTTCTTT. The encoded protein is CSVDQAMNTEAFF.

This chain joins TRBV23-1 and TRBJ2-3; D gene uncertain. TRBV23-1 is sorted into the ORF group, with uncertain function. This CDR3 region has 11 residues. The V and J ends lost 8 bases and 2 bases respectively, with 5 bases between them. The CDR3 protein is CASLPTDTQYF. The CDR3 DNA is TGCGCCAGCTTACCCACAGATACGCAGTATTTT.

This chain uses TRBV18 with TRBJ2-7, with 9 bases fitting TRBD1. CDR3 length: 16 residues. The germline V gene encodes CDR1 KGHSH and CDR2 LQKENI. V lost 1 base, J lost 3 bases, and 7 bases stayed unmatched. This CDR3 is CASSPQQGAGNYEQYF. The CDR3 DNA reads as TGTGCCAGCTCACCACAACAGGGGGCGGGTAACTACGAGCAGTACTTC.

In its sample, this clone was seen once. The rearrangement joins TRBV9 to TRBJ1-2; TRBD1 matches 7 bases. Looked up from germline, CDR1 is SGDLS and CDR2 is YYNGEE. V lost 0 bases and J lost 5; bases outside the gene matches: 7. The CDR3 sequence is 15 residues long. Here the CDR3 reads CASSVARQGAYGYTF. In nucleotides, the CDR3 is TGTGCCAGCAGCGTAGCCCGACAGGGCGCATATGGCTACACCTTC.

The chain has TRBV5-1 and TRBJ2-2, with TRBD2 matching over 8 bases. The CDR3 runs 16 residues. Germline trimming cut 4 bases from V and 1 base from J; bases unmatched to any gene: 6. The germline V gene has CDR1 SGHRS and CDR2 YFSETQ. CDR3 coding DNA: TGCGCCAGCAGCCTGGGACTAGGCGTGAACACCGGGGAGCTGTTTTTT. Translation: CASSLGLGVNTGELFF.

This clone was found a few times. The V call is TRBV6-5, the J call TRBJ2-1; 9 nucleotides match TRBD1. CDR1 is MNHEY, CDR2 SVGAGI, per germline. The CDR3 is 15 amino acids. V was pared by 6 bases and J by 9 bases, with 12 bases of the junction left unmatched. The CDR3 is CASSQTGGFFSEQFF. Here the CDR3 DNA reads TGTGCCAGCAGCCAGACAGGGGGATTCTTCAGTGAGCAGTTCTTC.

The chain employs TRBV7-2 and TRBJ2-1; D unresolved. Germline V gene sequence: CDR1 SGHTA, CDR2 FQGNSA. The length of the CDR3 is 14 residues. The V and J ends lost 0 bases and 1 base respectively, with 4 bases between them. This chain's CDR3 is CASSLALSYNEQFF. CDR3 DNA: TGTGCCAGCAGCTTAGCACTATCCTACAATGAGCAGTTCTTC.

V gene TRBV28 combines with J gene TRBJ2-7; 15 nucleotides line up with TRBD2. V lost 2 bases, J lost 3 bases, and 5 bases stayed unmatched. The CDR3 sequence is 17 residues long. Germline lookup yields CDR1 MDHEN and CDR2 SYDVKM. CDR3 protein: CASSLGGLAGGYYEQYF. The CDR3 bases are TGTGCCAGCAGTTTAGGGGGACTAGCGGGAGGATACTACGAGCAGTACTTC.

The chain couples TRBV21-1 to TRBJ2-7; the table gives TRBD2 as D, unverified against the DNA. TRBV21-1 is a listed pseudogene. CDR3 size: 15 residues. CDR3 protein: CASSNLPGGAGEQYF. The CDR3 nucleotides are TGTGCCAGCAGCAATCTCCCGGGGGGGGCGGGCGAGCAGTACTTC.

The V and J genes are TRBV24-1 and TRBJ1-2; D is ambiguous. The germline V gene has CDR1 KGHDR and CDR2 SFDVKD. V shed 3 bases and J shed 8 bases, with 15 bases lying between them. The CDR3 is 14 residues long. Here the CDR3 DNA reads TGTGCCACCAGTGATCCCAGGAATATGGAAGGCTACACCTTC. It translates to CATSDPRNMEGYTF.

The chain combines TRBV27 with TRBJ1-2; 8 nucleotides match TRBD1. CDR3 length: 14 residues. Losses at the gene ends were 6 bases for V and 7 bases for J; bases not matched to a gene: 10. Looked up from germline, CDR1 is MNHEY and CDR2 is SMNVEV (reference sequence). CDR3 bases: TGTGCCAGCAGCCAGGACAGGGAGGTCTTTGGCTACACCTTC. It specifies CASSQDREVFGYTF.

The CDR3 nucleotides read TGTGCCAGCAGTCTAGCCGGGACTAGCGGTGGCGGGAAGACCCAGTACTTC. This codes for CASSLAGTSGGGKTQYF. This chain joins TRBV6-6 and TRBJ2-5, with 11 nucleotides matching TRBD2. This CDR3 region has 17 residues. V was clipped by 5 bases and J by 6 bases; unmatched bases: 14. Germline V gives CDR1 MNHNY, CDR2 SVGAGI (reference sequence).

The rearrangement joins TRBV2 to TRBJ1-2; weak D call: TRBD1 (5 bases). V was cut by 8 bases and J by 8 bases, with 21 bases left in between. The germline gives CDR1 SNHLY, CDR2 FYNNEI. The CDR3 sequence is 14 residues long. The CDR3 bases are TGTGCCAGCCAAGAAACTCAACTCAGGGACGGCTACACCTTC. Its translation: CASQETQLRDGYTF.

This chain links TRBV19 with TRBJ1-5; 11 bases fit TRBD1. This CDR3 has 12 amino acids. In germline, CDR1 is LNHDA, CDR2 SQIVND (reference sequence). The V gene end was trimmed by 9 bases and the J gene end by 7 bases; junction bases not matched to a gene: 2. The CDR3 sequence: CASWDRGQPQHF. As DNA, the CDR3 is TGTGCCAGCTGGGACAGGGGGCAGCCCCAGCATTTT.

The chain carries TRBV24-1 and TRBJ2-1, with TRBD2 identical over 11 bases. Trimming cost V 5 bases and J 7 bases; bases outside gene matches: 9. CDR1 and CDR2 (germline): KGHDR, SFDVKD. The CDR3 sequence is 16 residues long. The CDR3 DNA sequence: TGTGCCACCAGTGTAGCGGGAGGGCCTTCAGAGAATGAGCAGTTCTTC. Residues: CATSVAGGPSENEQFF.